This TCR beta chain came from a study of neurological immune-mediated disorders. V was pared by 6 bases and J by 10 bases, with 7 bases of the junction left unmatched. The CDR3 has 13 residues. Broader study findings: HTLV-1-associated myelopathy had the most TCR clonal expansion, while multiple sclerosis had the least, a level that fell below healthy controls.

The cDNA was generated through 5'RACE incorporating 10-nucleotide random UMIs. A single record per CDR3 protein comes from TCRdb applying MiXCR to the 5' RACE reads. This table has about 50,000 distinct CDR3 sequences, 1.9% appearing once. The unsorted libraries were made from 2 million PBMCs kept at -80 C. This clonotype was counted many times. Its specificity is not known. The sample consisted of PBMCs. The clonotype comes from a woman aged 40 to 50 with multiple sclerosis. The V and J genes are TRBV12-3 or TRBV12-4 and TRBJ2-1, with 9 bases fitting TRBD2. For the CDR3, the DNA is TGTGCCAGCAGCTGGACTAGCGAGGGAGAGCAGTTCTTC. It is translated as CASSWTSEGEQFF.